Following are 3 T cell receptor beta chains from one sample sequenced in a study of OX40 agonist ivuxolimab in advanced cancers. Profiling relied on immunoSEQ multiplex PCR, and the TCRdb table lists in-frame clones only, not all of them. The sample holds about 50,000 clones; 80% to 90% are singletons and the top ten take around 7.9%. Sequenced here: CD4+ or CD8+ T cells sorted from blood, sampled in a trial of the OX40 agonist ivuxolimab. All receptors come from an adult with an advanced solid tumor such as melanoma, head and neck, liver or kidney cancer.

Written as DNA, the CDR3 is TGTGCCAGCAGCCCGCGAAGCGGGAATTCCTACGAGCAGTACTTC. Its protein is CASSPRSGNSYEQYF. The chain is built from TRBV5-4 and TRBJ2-7, with 7 positions matching TRBD2. The CDR3 totals 15 residues. V trimming: 4 bases; J trimming: 1 base; junction bases outside the gene matches: 8. From germline, CDR1 is SGHNT and CDR2 YYREEE (reference sequence).

The CDR3 bases are TGTGCCAGCAGCTTAGAGGGGAATGCAGGGGCAAACGATGGCTACACCTTC. It specifies CASSLEGNAGANDGYTF. The chain uses TRBV13 and TRBJ1-2, with D tentatively TRBD1 (6 bases). The germline V and J ends were trimmed by 1 base and 6 bases, with 21 bases remaining between them. The CDR3 consists of 17 residues. Germline V lookup: CDR1 PRHDT, CDR2 FYEKMQ (reference sequence).

This clone has only a few counts. The CDR3 loop is CASSLAWQNTEAFF. The CDR3, as DNA: TGTGCCAGCAGCTTAGCTTGGCAGAACACTGAAGCTTTCTTT. The chain has TRBV7-2 and TRBJ1-1; D not certain. V was pared by 0 bases and J by 1 base, with 6 bases between. This CDR3 has 14 residues. CDR1 and CDR2 from the germline V gene are SGHTA and FQGNSA.